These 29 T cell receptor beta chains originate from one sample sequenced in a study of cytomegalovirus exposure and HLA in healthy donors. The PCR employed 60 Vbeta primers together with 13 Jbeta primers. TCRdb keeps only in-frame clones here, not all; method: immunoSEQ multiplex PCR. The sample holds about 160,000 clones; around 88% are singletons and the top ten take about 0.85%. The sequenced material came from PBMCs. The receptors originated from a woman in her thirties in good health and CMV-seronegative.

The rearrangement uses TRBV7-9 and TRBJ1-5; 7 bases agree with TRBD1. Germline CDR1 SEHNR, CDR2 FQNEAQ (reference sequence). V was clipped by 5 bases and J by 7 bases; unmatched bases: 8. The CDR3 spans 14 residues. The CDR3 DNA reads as TGTGCCAGCAGCCACCCAGGGGGGCACCAGCCCCAGCATTTT. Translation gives CASSHPGGHQPQHF.

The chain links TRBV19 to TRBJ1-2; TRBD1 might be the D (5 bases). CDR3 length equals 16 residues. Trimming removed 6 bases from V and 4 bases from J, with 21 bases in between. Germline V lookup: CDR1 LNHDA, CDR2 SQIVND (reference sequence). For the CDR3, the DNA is TGTGCCAGTAGCATCTCATCCGGGCAGGGAAGCTATGGCTACACCTTC. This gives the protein CASSISSGQGSYGYTF.

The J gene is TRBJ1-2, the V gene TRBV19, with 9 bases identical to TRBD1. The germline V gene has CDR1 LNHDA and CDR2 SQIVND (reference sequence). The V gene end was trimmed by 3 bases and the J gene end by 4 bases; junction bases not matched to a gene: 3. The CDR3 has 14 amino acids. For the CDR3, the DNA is TGTGCCAGTAGTATTCTGGGACAGGGCTATGGCTACACCTTC. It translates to CASSILGQGYGYTF.

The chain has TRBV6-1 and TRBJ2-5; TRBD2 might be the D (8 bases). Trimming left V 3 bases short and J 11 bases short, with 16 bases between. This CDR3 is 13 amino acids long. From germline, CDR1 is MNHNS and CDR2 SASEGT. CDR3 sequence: CASSELGGGGQYF. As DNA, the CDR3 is TGTGCCAGCAGTGAGTTAGGGGGCGGGGGGCAGTACTTC.

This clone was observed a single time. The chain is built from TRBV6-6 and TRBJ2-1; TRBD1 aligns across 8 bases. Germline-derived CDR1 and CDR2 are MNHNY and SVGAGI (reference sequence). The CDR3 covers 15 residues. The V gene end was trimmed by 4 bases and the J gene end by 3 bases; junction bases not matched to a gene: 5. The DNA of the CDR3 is TGTGCCAGCAGTTCAGGACAGGGCGGCTACAATGAGCAGTTCTTC. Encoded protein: CASSSGQGGYNEQFF.

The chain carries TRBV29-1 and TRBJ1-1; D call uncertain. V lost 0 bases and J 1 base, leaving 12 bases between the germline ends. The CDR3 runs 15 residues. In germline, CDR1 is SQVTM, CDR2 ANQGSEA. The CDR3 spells CSVEDSARQNTEAFF. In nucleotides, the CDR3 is TGCAGCGTTGAAGATTCGGCCAGACAGAACACTGAAGCTTTCTTT. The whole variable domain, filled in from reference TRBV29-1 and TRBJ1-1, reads SAVISQKPSRDICQRGTSLTIQCQVDSQVTMMFWYRQQPGQSLTLIATANQGSEATYESGFVIDKFPISRPNLTFSTLTVSNMSPEDSSIYLCSVEDSARQNTEAFFGQGTRLTVV.

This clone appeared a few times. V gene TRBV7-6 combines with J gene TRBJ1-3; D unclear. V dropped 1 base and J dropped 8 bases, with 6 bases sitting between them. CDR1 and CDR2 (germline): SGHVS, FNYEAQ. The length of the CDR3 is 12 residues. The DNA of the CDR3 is TGTGCCAGCAGCTTAGGCGGTGACACCATATATTTT. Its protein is CASSLGGDTIYF.

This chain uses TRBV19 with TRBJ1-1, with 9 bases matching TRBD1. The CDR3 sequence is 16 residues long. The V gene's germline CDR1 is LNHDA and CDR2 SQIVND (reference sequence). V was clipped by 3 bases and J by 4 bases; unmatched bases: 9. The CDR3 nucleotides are TGTGCCAGTAGTATTAACAGGGGGCGCCGTCTCACTGAAGCTTTCTTT. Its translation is CASSINRGRRLTEAFF.

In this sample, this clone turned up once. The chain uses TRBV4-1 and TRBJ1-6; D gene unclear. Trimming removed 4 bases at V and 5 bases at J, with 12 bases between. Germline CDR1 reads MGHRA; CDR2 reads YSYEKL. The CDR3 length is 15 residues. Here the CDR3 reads CASSRIDGDNSPLHF. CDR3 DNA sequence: TGCGCCAGCAGCCGGATAGACGGAGATAATTCACCCCTCCACTTT.

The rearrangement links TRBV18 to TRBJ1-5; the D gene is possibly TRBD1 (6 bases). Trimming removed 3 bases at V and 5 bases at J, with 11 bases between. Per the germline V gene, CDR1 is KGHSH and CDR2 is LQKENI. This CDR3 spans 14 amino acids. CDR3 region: CASSPGQIDQPQHF. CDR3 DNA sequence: TGTGCCAGCTCACCTGGACAGATCGATCAGCCCCAGCATTTT.

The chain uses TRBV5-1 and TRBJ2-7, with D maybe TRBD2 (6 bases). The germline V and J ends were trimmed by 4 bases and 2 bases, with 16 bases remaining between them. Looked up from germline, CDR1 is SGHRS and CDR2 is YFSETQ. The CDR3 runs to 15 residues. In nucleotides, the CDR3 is TGCGCCAGCAGCCCACCTGCGGGGTTACCCTACGAGCAGTACTTC. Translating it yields CASSPPAGLPYEQYF.

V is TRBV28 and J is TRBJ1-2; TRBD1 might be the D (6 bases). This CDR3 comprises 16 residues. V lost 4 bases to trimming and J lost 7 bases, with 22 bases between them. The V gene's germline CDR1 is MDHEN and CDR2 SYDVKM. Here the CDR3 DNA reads TGTGCCAGCAGTTCATACAGGGTACGAAAGGGTAGTGGCTACACCTTC. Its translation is CASSSYRVRKGSGYTF.

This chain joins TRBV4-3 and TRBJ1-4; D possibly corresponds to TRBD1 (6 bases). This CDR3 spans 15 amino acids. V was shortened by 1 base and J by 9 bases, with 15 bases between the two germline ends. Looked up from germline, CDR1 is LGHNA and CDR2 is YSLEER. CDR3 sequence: CASSQVGRGNKKLFF. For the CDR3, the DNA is TGCGCCAGCAGCCAAGTGGGCAGGGGTAACAAAAAACTGTTTTTT.

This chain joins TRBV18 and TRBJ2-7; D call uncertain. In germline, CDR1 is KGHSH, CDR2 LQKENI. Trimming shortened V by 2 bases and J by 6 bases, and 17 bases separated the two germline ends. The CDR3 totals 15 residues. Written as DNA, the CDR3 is TGTGCCAGCTCACCAGGTCGCAAGAGGCCCTCCGAGCAGTACTTC. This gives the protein CASSPGRKRPSEQYF.

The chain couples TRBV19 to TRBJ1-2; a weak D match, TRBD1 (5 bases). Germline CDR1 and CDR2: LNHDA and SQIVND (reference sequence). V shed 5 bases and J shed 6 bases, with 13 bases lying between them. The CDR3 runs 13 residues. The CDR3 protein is CASSLGPGDGYTF. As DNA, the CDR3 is TGTGCCAGTAGTTTAGGGCCGGGGGATGGCTACACCTTC.

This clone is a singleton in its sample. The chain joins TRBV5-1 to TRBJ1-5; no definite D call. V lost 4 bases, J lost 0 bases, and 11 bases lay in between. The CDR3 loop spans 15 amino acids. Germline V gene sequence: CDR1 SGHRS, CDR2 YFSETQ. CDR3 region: CASSVGDYSNQPQHF. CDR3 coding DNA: TGCGCCAGCAGCGTCGGAGACTATAGCAATCAGCCCCAGCATTTT.

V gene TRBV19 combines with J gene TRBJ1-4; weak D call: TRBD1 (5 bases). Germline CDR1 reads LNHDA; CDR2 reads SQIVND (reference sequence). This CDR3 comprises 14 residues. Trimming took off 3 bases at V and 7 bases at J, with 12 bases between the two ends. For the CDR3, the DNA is TGTGCCAGTAGTATCCAGGGAAGTGCTGAAAAACTGTTTTTT. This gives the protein CASSIQGSAEKLFF.

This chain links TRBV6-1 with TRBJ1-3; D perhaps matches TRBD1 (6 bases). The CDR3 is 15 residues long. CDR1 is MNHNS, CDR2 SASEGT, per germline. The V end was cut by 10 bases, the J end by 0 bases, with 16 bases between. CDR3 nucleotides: TGTGCCACCCCGGGACACTCCGACTCTGGAAACACCATATATTTT. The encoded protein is CATPGHSDSGNTIYF.

This CDR3 is CASSEGLAGDTDTQYF. The CDR3 coding sequence is TGTGCCAGCAGCGAGGGACTAGCGGGAGACACAGATACGCAGTATTTT. The chain links TRBV7-2 to TRBJ2-3; 14 positions agree with TRBD2. The germline CDR1 and CDR2 sequences are SGHTA and FQGNSA. Trimming took 5 bases from V and 2 from J; bases not matched to a gene: 3. CDR3 length: 16 residues.

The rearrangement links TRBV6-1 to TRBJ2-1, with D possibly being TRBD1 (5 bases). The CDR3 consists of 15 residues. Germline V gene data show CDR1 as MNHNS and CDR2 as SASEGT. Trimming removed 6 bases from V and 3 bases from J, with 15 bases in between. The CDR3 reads CASRPTTGLYNEQFF. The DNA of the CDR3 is TGTGCCAGCAGACCGACCACAGGTCTCTACAATGAGCAGTTCTTC.

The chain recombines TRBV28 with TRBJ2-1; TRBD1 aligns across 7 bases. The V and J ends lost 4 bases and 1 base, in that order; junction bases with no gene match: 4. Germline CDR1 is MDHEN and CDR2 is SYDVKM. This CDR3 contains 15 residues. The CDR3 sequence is CASSYRGQSYNEQFF. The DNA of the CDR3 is TGTGCCAGCAGTTACAGGGGACAATCCTACAATGAGCAGTTCTTC.

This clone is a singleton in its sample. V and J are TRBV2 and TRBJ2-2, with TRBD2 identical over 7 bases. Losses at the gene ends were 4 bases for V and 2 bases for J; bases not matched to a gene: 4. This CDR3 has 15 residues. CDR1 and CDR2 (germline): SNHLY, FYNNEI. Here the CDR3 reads CASSGSGANTGELFF. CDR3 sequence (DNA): TGTGCCAGCAGTGGAAGCGGGGCCAACACCGGGGAGCTGTTTTTT.

The CDR3, as DNA: TGTGCCAGCAGTGATCAAATTTTCGGGGATAGGTACGAGCAGTACTTC. Translating gives CASSDQIFGDRYEQYF. The genes are TRBV2 and TRBJ2-7; TRBD2 might be the D (5 bases). Germline V CDR1 and CDR2: SNHLY, FYNNEI. The V end was cut by 3 bases, the J end by 4 bases, with 19 bases between. The CDR3 is 16 amino acids.

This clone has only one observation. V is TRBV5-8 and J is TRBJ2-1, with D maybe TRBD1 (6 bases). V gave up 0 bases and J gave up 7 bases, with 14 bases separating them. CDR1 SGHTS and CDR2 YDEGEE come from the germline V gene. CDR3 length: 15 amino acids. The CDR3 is CASSLGRGWENEQFF. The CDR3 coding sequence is TGTGCCAGCAGCTTGGGCAGGGGTTGGGAAAATGAGCAGTTCTTC.

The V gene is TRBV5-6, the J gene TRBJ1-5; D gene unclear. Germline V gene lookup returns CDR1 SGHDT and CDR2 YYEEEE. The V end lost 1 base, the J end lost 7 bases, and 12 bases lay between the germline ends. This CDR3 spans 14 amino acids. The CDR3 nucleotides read TGTGCCAGCAGCTTGAGTCCGGGTCCCCAGCCCCAGCATTTT. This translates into CASSLSPGPQPQHF.

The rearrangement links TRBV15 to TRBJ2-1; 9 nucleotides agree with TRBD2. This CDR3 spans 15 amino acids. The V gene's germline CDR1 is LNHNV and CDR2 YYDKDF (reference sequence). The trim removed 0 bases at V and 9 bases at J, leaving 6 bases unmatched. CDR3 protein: CATSRDGSGSPEQFF. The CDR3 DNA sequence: TGTGCCACCAGCAGAGATGGTAGCGGGAGTCCTGAGCAGTTCTTC.

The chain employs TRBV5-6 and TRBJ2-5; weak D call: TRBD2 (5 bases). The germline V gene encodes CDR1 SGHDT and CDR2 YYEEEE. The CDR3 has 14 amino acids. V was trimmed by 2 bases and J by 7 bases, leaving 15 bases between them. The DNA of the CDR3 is TGTGCCAGCAGCTTATTCACCGAAGAGGGGACCCAGTACTTC. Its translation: CASSLFTEEGTQYF.

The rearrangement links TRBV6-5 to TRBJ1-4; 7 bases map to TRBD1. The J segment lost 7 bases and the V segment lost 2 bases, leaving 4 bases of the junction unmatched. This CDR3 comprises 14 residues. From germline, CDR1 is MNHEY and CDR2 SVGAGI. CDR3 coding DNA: TGTGCCAGCAGTTACACCTACAGGGGTGAAAAACTGTTTTTT. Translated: CASSYTYRGEKLFF.

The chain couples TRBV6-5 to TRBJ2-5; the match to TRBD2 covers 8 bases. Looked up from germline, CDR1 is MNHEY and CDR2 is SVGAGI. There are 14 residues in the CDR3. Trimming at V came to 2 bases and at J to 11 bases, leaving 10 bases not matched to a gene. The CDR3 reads CASSYLLTAGEQYF. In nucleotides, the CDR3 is TGTGCCAGCAGTTACCTCTTAACAGCGGGAGAGCAGTACTTC.